Listed below are T cell receptor beta chains from one sample, sequenced in a study of post-analysis software for immune sequencing data. A single record per CDR3 protein comes from TCRdb applying MiXCR to the PCR reads. The repertoire holds about 680,000 distinct CDR3 sequences, with 59% as singletons. The sequencing input was blood. All receptors derive from a girl aged 2 to 10 with multiple sclerosis. Both conserved end residues are part of each CDR3. A D gene is named only where the DNA matches it firmly. The size entry is marked missing in some rows and otherwise reads once, few, many or a size class.

TRBV6-5	TRBJ1-1	NA	TRBD1	TGTGCCAGCATTACTCTTAGGGGACAGGGACCGAACACTGAAGCTTTCTTT	CASITLRGQGPNTEAFF
TRBV6-1	TRBJ2-7	NA	NA	TGTGCCAGCAGTGAATATCCCAAACTAGGAACCTACGAGCAGTACTTC	CASSEYPKLGTYEQYF
TRBV21-1	TRBJ2-1	NA	NA	TGTGCCAGCAGCCCTGTTGGGGGAAAGGGTGAGCAGTTCTTC	CASSPVGGKGEQFF
TRBV29-1	TRBJ2-4	NA	NA	TGCAGCGTTGAACCAGGGCTCGCCAAAAACATTCAGTACTTC	CSVEPGLAKNIQYF
TRBV29-1	TRBJ2-3	few	NA	TGCAGCGTTCCTCGCTGGCAGGCCACAGATACGCAGTATTTT	CSVPRWQATDTQYF
TRBV5-1	TRBJ2-5	NA	NA	TGCGCCAGCAGCTTGGTCAATGAGCAAGAGACCCAGTACTTC	CASSLVNEQETQYF
TRBV7-6	TRBJ2-6	NA	NA	TGTGCCAGCAGCTTAGAACAGACACCTTTTTCTGGGGCCAACGTCCTGACTTTC	CASSLEQTPFSGANVLTF
TRBV29-1	TRBJ2-2	NA	TRBD2	TGCAGCGTTGGGGGGGCGGGACTAGCGGGAGTGAACACCGGGGAGCTGTTTTTT	CSVGGAGLAGVNTGELFF
TRBV7-6	TRBJ2-1	many	NA	TGTGCCGAGGGGGTGAATGAGCAGTTCTTC	CAEGVNEQFF
TRBV12-3/TRBV12-4	TRBJ1-2	NA	TRBD1	TGTGCCAGCAGGGTCGACAGGGGGAATGGCTACACCTTC	CASRVDRGNGYTF
TRBV6-5	TRBJ1-2	few	NA	TGTGCCAGCAGTTACTCCACACAGGGTTATGGCTACACCTTC	CASSYSTQGYGYTF
TRBV29-1	TRBJ2-5	NA	NA	TGCAGCGTTGTGTGGGATACCCAAGAGACCCAGTACTTC	CSVVWDTQETQYF
TRBV4-2	TRBJ2-5	NA	NA	TGTGCCAGCAGCCAGGTTGGGATAGAGACCCAGTACTTC	CASSQVGIETQYF
TRBV29-1	TRBJ2-1	NA	NA	TGCAGCGTTGATTTTACCAGTGGGGACAATGAGCAGTTCTTC	CSVDFTSGDNEQFF
TRBV28	TRBJ2-5	NA	NA	TGTGCCAGCAGCTTACTGGGGCGCCTAGGGGGGGAGACCCAGTACTTC	CASSLLGRLGGETQYF
TRBV27	TRBJ1-2	NA	NA	TGTGCCAGCAGTTTCGGACAGCCCACTAACTATGGCTACACCTTC	CASSFGQPTNYGYTF
TRBV10-3	TRBJ1-2	NA	NA	TGTGCCATCAGTGGGACGGATAACTATGGCTACACCTTC	CAISGTDNYGYTF
TRBV6-5	TRBJ1-2	NA	TRBD1	TGTGCCAGCAGTAGGACAGGGACCCATGGCTACACCTTC	CASSRTGTHGYTF